Below, 8 T cell receptor beta chains from the same sample are listed, as sequenced in a study of blood T cell repertoires in COVID-19 (TCRdb year 2020). The library was produced with the immunoSEQ multiplex PCR assay. Here the immuneACCESS table is served through TCRdb, limited to in-frame sequences with V and J called. Missing clones are a known gap in these copies; in checked studies unresolved V genes cover under half, and the rest lacks a known reason. The sample profile shows around 250,000 clones; approximately 87% of them were found once. The top ten clones comprise 5.5% to 6.5% of the sample. Sequenced sample: peripheral blood. The receptor set was obtained from a man in his sixties with acute or convalescent COVID-19.

This chain uses TRBV4-3 with TRBJ2-3, with a weak D call TRBD2 (5 bases). CDR3 length equals 14 residues. V dropped 0 bases and J dropped 2 bases, with 6 bases sitting between them. The V gene's germline CDR1 is LGHNA and CDR2 YSLEER. The CDR3 DNA reads as TGCGCCAGCAGCCAAGATGGACTCACAGATACGCAGTATTTT. The encoded protein is CASSQDGLTDTQYF.

The V call is TRBV10-3, the J call TRBJ1-1; 11 bases are shared with TRBD1. Trimming removed 3 bases from V and 1 base from J; junction bases left unmatched: 4. Germline CDR1 reads ENHRY; CDR2 reads SYGVKD. This CDR3 is 16 amino acids long. This chain's CDR3 is CAISDPGQGANTEAFF. The DNA of the CDR3 is TGTGCCATCAGTGACCCCGGACAGGGGGCGAACACTGAAGCTTTCTTT.

The chain carries TRBV13 and TRBJ2-5, with a possible D match to TRBD1 (5 bases). V was pared by 0 bases and J by 0 bases, with 14 bases between. The V gene's germline CDR1 is PRHDT and CDR2 FYEKMQ (reference sequence). This CDR3 comprises 17 residues. DNA of the CDR3: TGTGCCAGCAGCTTAGGTTCGCAGGGTGGAAACCAAGAGACCCAGTACTTC. Translated: CASSLGSQGGNQETQYF.

The V gene is TRBV19, the J gene TRBJ1-1; D ambiguous. The V gene lost 3 bases and the J gene lost 5 bases, with 13 bases spanning the gap. Germline V gene data show CDR1 as LNHDA and CDR2 as SQIVND (reference sequence). This CDR3 spans 14 amino acids. This chain's CDR3 is CASSIRRPGTEAFF. The CDR3 DNA reads as TGTGCCAGTAGTATTAGAAGACCGGGGACTGAAGCTTTCTTT.

V is TRBV28 and J is TRBJ2-2; no clear D. The ends were cut back, 3 bases at V and 4 bases at J, with 9 bases in the middle. Germline lookup yields CDR1 MDHEN and CDR2 SYDVKM. The CDR3 has 14 amino acids. CDR3 nucleotide sequence: TGTGCCAGCAGTTTCGAGGTCCTCACCGGGGAGCTGTTTTTT. The encoded protein is CASSFEVLTGELFF.

CDR3 sequence (DNA): TGTGCCAGCAGTTACTCTAAGGACACGTTTAGCAATCAGCCCCAGCATTTT. Its translation: CASSYSKDTFSNQPQHF. J is TRBJ1-5 and V is TRBV6-2 or TRBV6-3; the D gene is possibly TRBD1 (5 bases). The CDR3 covers 17 residues. Trimming pared 0 bases from V and 0 bases from J, leaving 12 bases between. Germline-derived CDR1 and CDR2 are MNHEY and SVGEGT.

The rearrangement uses TRBV5-8 and TRBJ2-7, with 11 positions matching TRBD1. In germline, CDR1 is SGHTS, CDR2 YDEGEE. The CDR3 covers 15 residues. The V gene end was trimmed by 4 bases and the J gene end by 7 bases; junction bases not matched to a gene: 10. The chain's CDR3 is CASSKGQGAREEQYF. The CDR3 nucleotides are TGTGCCAGCAGCAAAGGACAGGGGGCGCGTGAAGAGCAGTACTTC.

CDR3 region: CASSQQDRGFFNEQFF. In nucleotides, the CDR3 is TGTGCCAGCAGTCAACAAGACAGGGGGTTCTTCAATGAGCAGTTCTTC. The J gene is TRBJ2-1, the V gene TRBV27; TRBD1 aligns across 9 bases. Germline trimming cut 5 bases from V and 6 bases from J; bases unmatched to any gene: 11. The germline V gene encodes CDR1 MNHEY and CDR2 SMNVEV (reference sequence). The length of the CDR3 is 16 residues.